The T cell receptor (beta chain) under discussion was sequenced for a study of blood T cells in healthy people across ages. A second PCR, run for about 7 to 11 cycles, used a sample-barcoded 5' primer plus a J-beta primer mix. Each CDR3 protein is one row after TCRdb ran MiXCR on the 5' RACE reads. This sample yields about 640,000 distinct CDR3 sequences, of which roughly 53% are seen a single time; approximately 40% belongs to the top ten. Germline values: CDR1 MNHNY, CDR2 SVGAGI (reference sequence). Between the trimmed V and J ends, which lost 8 bases and 1 base, there was a span of 14 bases. The CDR3 consists of 14 residues.

This sequence originates from a man between 60 and 75 years old in good health. Specimen: blood. V usage is TRBV6-6 and J usage is TRBJ1-1; D remains unclear. CDR3 nucleotide sequence: TGTGCCAGCGGCCGCGACGTAGGGAACACTGAAGCTTTCTTT. It yields the protein CASGRDVGNTEAFF.